The 3 T cell receptor beta chains given below trace back to one sample, sequenced in a study of cytotoxic CD8 clonotypes in ibrutinib-treated CLL. Data came from immunoSEQ multiplex PCR; TCRdb stores just in-frame clones and leaves some out. This table holds some 300,000 clones, 80% found once. The sample was PBMCs, taken before ibrutinib treatment. The origin of the receptors is a human donor with chronic lymphocytic leukemia.

V gene TRBV6-5 combines with J gene TRBJ1-4; 7 bases map to TRBD1. Germline trimming cut 0 bases from V and 7 bases from J; bases unmatched to any gene: 5. Germline-derived CDR1 and CDR2 are MNHEY and SVGAGI. The CDR3 is 15 amino acids. DNA for the CDR3: TGTGCCAGCAGTTACTCGAAGGGGGCGCCTGAAAAACTGTTTTTT. This gives the protein CASSYSKGAPEKLFF.

This chain uses TRBV7-9 with TRBJ1-2, with 9 bases matching TRBD1. J was trimmed by 3 bases and V by 2 bases; bases with no gene match: 4. The V gene's germline CDR1 is SEHNR and CDR2 FQNEAQ (reference sequence). The CDR3 is 15 residues long. The CDR3 here is CASSLFDRGDYGYTF. The CDR3 DNA reads as TGTGCCAGCAGCTTATTTGACAGGGGGGACTATGGCTACACCTTC.

This clone is a singleton in its sample. The CDR3 sequence: CASSEWRREGRGGELFF. The CDR3 nucleotides are TGTGCCAGCAGTGAATGGCGCCGGGAGGGCCGTGGCGGGGAGCTGTTTTTT. The chain carries TRBV25-1 and TRBJ2-2; 8 bases line up with TRBD2. V gave up 1 base and J gave up 7 bases; unmatched junction bases: 11. The CDR3 is 17 residues long. Germline-derived CDR1 and CDR2 are MGHDK and SYGVNS.